A selection of T cell receptor beta chains follows, all from one sample in a study of human T cells and chemical hapten exposure. TCRdb used MiXCR to reprocess the RACE reads, holding one entry per CDR3 protein. The sample has some 71,000 distinct CDR3 sequences, under 13% seen once. The sample was whole blood, taken in connection with sensitization to the hapten diphenylcyclopropenone (DPC). The receptors come from a woman aged 50 to 60 with alopecia areata. Some clones in this sample may be carry-over from other donors' samples. The CDR3 runs from the conserved cysteine through the conserved F or W. The order of the fields is CDR3 protein, CDR3 DNA, V gene, clone size, D gene, J gene. D genes are given only for firm matches. Size is omitted from some rows. Given values are once, few, many or a class for expanded clones.

CASSQRVGDRGKYSNQPQHF TGTGCCAGCAGCCAAAGGGTCGGCGACAGGGGCAAATATAGCAATCAGCCCCAGCATTTT TRBV21-1 many NA TRBJ1-5
CASSEAGLPTDTQYF TGTGCCAGCAGTGAAGCGGGACTCCCGACAGATACGCAGTATTTT TRBV2 many NA TRBJ2-3
CASSVEPMNVNTEAFF TGTGCCAGCAGCGTAGAGCCAATGAACGTGAACACTGAAGCTTTCTTT TRBV9 many NA TRBJ1-1
CASSRTGDGNQPQHF TGTGCCAGCAGTAGAACAGGGGATGGCAATCAGCCCCAGCATTTT TRBV27 many TRBD1 TRBJ1-5
CASSFSKLQGVGRTEAFF TGTGCCAGCAGTTTCTCGAAACTACAGGGGGTAGGGAGGACTGAAGCTTTCTTT TRBV6-5 many TRBD1 TRBJ1-1
CASSYSDRGSYNEQFF TGTGCCAGCAGTTACTCGGATAGGGGGTCCTACAATGAGCAGTTCTTC TRBV6-5 many NA TRBJ2-1
CASSTGVTQYF TGTGCCAGCTCCACGGGAGTGACGCAGTATTTT TRBV28 few NA TRBJ2-3
CSVEFTDTQYF TGCAGCGTTGAGTTCACAGATACGCAGTATTTT TRBV29-1 many NA TRBJ2-3
CASRGTTVNTEAFF TGTGCCAGTAGGGGGACAACCGTGAACACTGAAGCTTTCTTT TRBV2 many NA TRBJ1-1
CASSEGHATYEQYF TGCGCCAGCAGTGAGGGTCACGCCACCTACGAGCAGTACTTC TRBV10-2 many NA TRBJ2-7
CASSQVLARDEAFF TGTGCCAGCAGCCAAGTATTGGCTCGGGATGAAGCTTTCTTT TRBV4-2 many NA TRBJ1-1
CASSPYPGRTPYEQYF TGTGCCAGCAGCCCCTACCCGGGTCGAACTCCCTACGAGCAGTACTTC TRBV7-6 many NA TRBJ2-7
CATPLAGATDTQYF TGTGCCACCCCCCTAGCGGGAGCTACAGATACGCAGTATTTT TRBV7-9 many TRBD2 TRBJ2-3
CASSGWQGATDEQFF TGTGCCAGTAGTGGTTGGCAGGGGGCGACGGATGAGCAGTTCTTC TRBV19 NA TRBD1 TRBJ2-1
CASGRGSGELFF TGTGCCAGCGGCAGGGGATCTGGGGAGCTGTTTTTT TRBV27 many NA TRBJ2-2
CASSRPTGNSETQYF TGTGCCAGCTCCCGGCCCACAGGGAATAGCGAGACCCAGTACTTC TRBV18 few NA TRBJ2-5
CASSLEAHSNEQFF TGTGCCAGCAGCTTAGAGGCCCACTCCAATGAGCAGTTCTTC TRBV7-8 few NA TRBJ2-1
CASSPWASGYEGYGYTF TGTGCCAGCAGTCCGTGGGCATCCGGGTATGAGGGCTATGGCTACACCTTC TRBV28 few NA TRBJ1-2
CSVEGSGSSYNEQFF TGCAGCGTTGAAGGGAGCGGGAGCTCCTACAATGAGCAGTTCTTC TRBV29-1 few TRBD2 TRBJ2-1
CASSRGTATSYEQYF TGTGCCAGCAGCCGAGGGACAGCTACATCCTACGAGCAGTACTTC TRBV2 NA TRBD1 TRBJ2-7
CASSLVGGPGRTDTQYF TGTGCCAGCAGCTTGGTGGGAGGGCCGGGTCGCACAGATACGCAGTATTTT TRBV5-6 many TRBD2 TRBJ2-3
CATSRGGTDTQYF TGTGCCACCAGCAGAGGTGGTACAGATACGCAGTATTTT TRBV15 few NA TRBJ2-3
CASSLGLAGRSYEQYF TGTGCCAGCAGCTTAGGACTAGCGGGACGCTCCTACGAGCAGTACTTC TRBV7-2 few TRBD2 TRBJ2-7
CASSWTSGRANNEQFF TGTGCCAGCAGTTGGACTAGCGGGAGGGCCAACAATGAGCAGTTCTTC TRBV12-3/TRBV12-4 few TRBD2 TRBJ2-1
CSVQGARNQPQHF TGCAGCGTTCAGGGCGCTCGCAATCAGCCCCAGCATTTT TRBV29-1 NA NA TRBJ1-5
CASSHSGSQETQYF TGTGCCAGCAGCCATAGCGGGAGCCAGGAGACCCAGTACTTC TRBV7-6 NA TRBD2 TRBJ2-5
CASSVDSSYNEQFF TGTGCCAGCAGTGTAGATAGCTCCTACAATGAGCAGTTCTTC TRBV6-1 few NA TRBJ2-1
CASSPPGLAGPTGELFF TGCGCCAGTTCACCTCCGGGACTAGCGGGCCCGACCGGGGAGCTGTTTTTT TRBV10-1 NA TRBD2 TRBJ2-2
CASSSRDNQNTEAFF TGTGCCAGCTCATCCCGGGACAACCAGAACACTGAAGCTTTCTTT TRBV18 NA NA TRBJ1-1
CASSLRGGTTGELFF TGTGCCAGCAGCTTAAGGGGCGGAACCACCGGGGAGCTGTTTTTT TRBV11-2 NA NA TRBJ2-2
CASSLASTSGFDEQFF TGCGCCAGCAGCTTGGCCTCGACTAGCGGCTTCGATGAGCAGTTCTTC TRBV5-1 many TRBD2 TRBJ2-1
CASSTASAAGEQFF TGTGCCAGTAGTACGGCTAGCGCTGCGGGTGAGCAGTTCTTC TRBV19 few NA TRBJ2-1
CASSSGLAPGEQYF TGCGCCAGCAGCTCGGGACTAGCCCCGGGGGAGCAGTACTTC TRBV5-1 few TRBD2 TRBJ2-7
CASSSSGETQYF TGTGCCAGCAGTTCGTCGGGAGAGACCCAGTACTTC TRBV6-5 NA NA TRBJ2-5
CASSPRLKDEQFF TGTGCCAGCTCACCAAGACTAAAAGATGAGCAGTTCTTC TRBV18 many NA TRBJ2-1
CASSLASSRSEQYF TGTGCCAGCAGCTTAGCCTCGTCCCGGAGCGAGCAGTACTTC TRBV7-8 many NA TRBJ2-7
CASRGGTLFGYTF TGTGCCAGCAGGGGGGGGACCCTATTTGGCTACACCTTC TRBV6-5 NA NA TRBJ1-2
CASNRGGETQYF TGTGCCAGCAACCGGGGCGGCGAGACCCAGTACTTC TRBV14 NA NA TRBJ2-5
CASSQEVVGSSGANVLTF TGCGCCAGCAGCCAGGAGGTAGTTGGATCCTCTGGGGCCAACGTCCTGACTTTC TRBV5-1 NA NA TRBJ2-6
CASSIAGELFF TGTGCCAGTAGTATTGCCGGGGAGCTGTTTTTT TRBV19 many NA TRBJ2-2
CASRPIQGRQPQHF TGTGCCAGCAGACCCATACAGGGCAGACAGCCCCAGCATTTT TRBV6-2/TRBV6-3 NA NA TRBJ1-5
CASSYSWGNRAEAFF TGTGCCAGCAGTTACTCGTGGGGAAACAGGGCTGAAGCTTTCTTT TRBV6-5 many NA TRBJ1-1
CASSQLDRAGGYTF TGTGCCAGCAGCCAGCTCGACAGGGCGGGTGGCTACACCTTC TRBV3-1 NA TRBD1 TRBJ1-2
CASSLGSMGSTYEQYF TGTGCCAGCAGCTTAGGGAGTATGGGGAGCACCTACGAGCAGTACTTC TRBV11-2 many NA TRBJ2-7
CASSQGWGQGDTEAFF TGTGCCAGCAGCCAAGGTTGGGGACAGGGAGACACTGAAGCTTTCTTT TRBV4-2 few TRBD1 TRBJ1-1
CASSYARGGSSYNEQFF TGTGCCAGCAGTTACGCCAGGGGCGGGAGCTCCTACAATGAGCAGTTCTTC TRBV6-5 NA NA TRBJ2-1
CASSFMSSGNTIYF TGTGCCAGCAGTTTTATGAGCTCTGGAAACACCATATATTTT TRBV12-3/TRBV12-4 NA NA TRBJ1-3
CATYQSGAYYEQYF TGTGCCACCTACCAGTCCGGGGCTTACTACGAGCAGTACTTC TRBV6-5 many NA TRBJ2-7
CASSLAQGADNEQFF TGTGCCAGCAGTTTAGCCCAGGGGGCGGACAATGAGCAGTTCTTC TRBV27 many TRBD1 TRBJ2-1
CASSIDRSSYNEQFF TGTGCCAGTAGTATAGACCGGAGCTCCTACAATGAGCAGTTCTTC TRBV19 NA NA TRBJ2-1
CSVETSRETQYF TGCAGCGTTGAGACTAGCAGGGAGACCCAGTACTTC TRBV29-1 few TRBD2 TRBJ2-5
CASSGLSGSPPEQYF TGTGCCAGCAGCGGTTTATCCGGGAGTCCTCCCGAGCAGTACTTC TRBV9 NA NA TRBJ2-7
CASSVGTARETQYF TGTGCCAGCAGCGTAGGGACAGCGAGAGAGACCCAGTACTTC TRBV9 NA NA TRBJ2-5
CSASPRGSYEQYF TGCAGTGCTAGCCCCAGGGGGTCCTACGAGCAGTACTTC TRBV20-1 few TRBD1 TRBJ2-7
CASSPLADTLTGELFF TGTGCCAGCTCACCCCTAGCAGACACACTGACCGGGGAGCTGTTTTTT TRBV18 few NA TRBJ2-2
CASSPDSSTDTQYF TGTGCCAGCAGTCCGGACAGCAGCACAGATACGCAGTATTTT TRBV6-2/TRBV6-3 many NA TRBJ2-3
CASSYSSSLYEQYF TGTGCCAGCAGTTACTCGAGTTCCCTCTACGAGCAGTACTTC TRBV6-6 NA NA TRBJ2-7
CASTPIGGVYNEQFF TGTGCCAGCACCCCAATAGGGGGCGTTTACAATGAGCAGTTCTTC TRBV12-3/TRBV12-4 NA TRBD1 TRBJ2-1
CASSLKSQPQHF TGTGCCAGCAGCTTGAAGAGTCAGCCCCAGCATTTT TRBV5-8 many NA TRBJ1-5